This T cell receptor (beta chain) was retrieved from a study of T cell repertoires in cytomegalovirus infection. As for the study in general: A matching HLA type, together with CMV infection, was signaled by public TCR beta signatures.

Study outcomes and limitations: HLA-C-restricted TCR beta clonotypes specific for CMV led the ex vivo response.

This clonotype was counted ten times or more. Antigen: not known. TCRdb used MiXCR to reprocess the reads, holding one entry per CDR3 protein. Of roughly 630,000 distinct CDR3 sequences in the sample, less than 25% were seen once. The sequence was collected from a human donor in good health (CMV status not recorded). Some clones in this sample may be carry-over from other donors' samples. The source material was CD8+ T cells from PBMCs.

Here the CDR3 reads CASSLYPPPGELFF. The CDR3 region has the DNA TGTGCCAGCAGTTTGTACCCTCCACCCGGGGAGCTGTTTTTT. The V and J genes are TRBV28 and TRBJ2-2; D remains unclear. The CDR3 runs 14 residues. Germline CDR1 reads MDHEN; CDR2 reads SYDVKM. V lost 3 bases and J 6 bases, leaving 11 bases between the germline ends.